This TCR beta chain derives from a study of control samples from healthy donors and cancer patients. Sequenced by immunoSEQ multiplex PCR; TCRdb stores in-frame clones only, minus some. The sample has 95,000 to 150,000 clones, around 89% seen once. Trimming took 6 bases from V and 7 from J; bases not matched to a gene: 12. CDR1 is MNHEY, CDR2 SVGAGI, per germline. This CDR3 comprises 15 residues. V is TRBV6-5 and J is TRBJ1-5, with 7 bases lining up with TRBD1. This TCR came from a man aged 40-49 years in good health. Sequencing input: blood. The CDR3 bases are TGTGCCAGCAGGGGGGGAACAGGGGAAAGACAGCCCCAGCATTTT. This encodes CASRGGTGERQPQHF.